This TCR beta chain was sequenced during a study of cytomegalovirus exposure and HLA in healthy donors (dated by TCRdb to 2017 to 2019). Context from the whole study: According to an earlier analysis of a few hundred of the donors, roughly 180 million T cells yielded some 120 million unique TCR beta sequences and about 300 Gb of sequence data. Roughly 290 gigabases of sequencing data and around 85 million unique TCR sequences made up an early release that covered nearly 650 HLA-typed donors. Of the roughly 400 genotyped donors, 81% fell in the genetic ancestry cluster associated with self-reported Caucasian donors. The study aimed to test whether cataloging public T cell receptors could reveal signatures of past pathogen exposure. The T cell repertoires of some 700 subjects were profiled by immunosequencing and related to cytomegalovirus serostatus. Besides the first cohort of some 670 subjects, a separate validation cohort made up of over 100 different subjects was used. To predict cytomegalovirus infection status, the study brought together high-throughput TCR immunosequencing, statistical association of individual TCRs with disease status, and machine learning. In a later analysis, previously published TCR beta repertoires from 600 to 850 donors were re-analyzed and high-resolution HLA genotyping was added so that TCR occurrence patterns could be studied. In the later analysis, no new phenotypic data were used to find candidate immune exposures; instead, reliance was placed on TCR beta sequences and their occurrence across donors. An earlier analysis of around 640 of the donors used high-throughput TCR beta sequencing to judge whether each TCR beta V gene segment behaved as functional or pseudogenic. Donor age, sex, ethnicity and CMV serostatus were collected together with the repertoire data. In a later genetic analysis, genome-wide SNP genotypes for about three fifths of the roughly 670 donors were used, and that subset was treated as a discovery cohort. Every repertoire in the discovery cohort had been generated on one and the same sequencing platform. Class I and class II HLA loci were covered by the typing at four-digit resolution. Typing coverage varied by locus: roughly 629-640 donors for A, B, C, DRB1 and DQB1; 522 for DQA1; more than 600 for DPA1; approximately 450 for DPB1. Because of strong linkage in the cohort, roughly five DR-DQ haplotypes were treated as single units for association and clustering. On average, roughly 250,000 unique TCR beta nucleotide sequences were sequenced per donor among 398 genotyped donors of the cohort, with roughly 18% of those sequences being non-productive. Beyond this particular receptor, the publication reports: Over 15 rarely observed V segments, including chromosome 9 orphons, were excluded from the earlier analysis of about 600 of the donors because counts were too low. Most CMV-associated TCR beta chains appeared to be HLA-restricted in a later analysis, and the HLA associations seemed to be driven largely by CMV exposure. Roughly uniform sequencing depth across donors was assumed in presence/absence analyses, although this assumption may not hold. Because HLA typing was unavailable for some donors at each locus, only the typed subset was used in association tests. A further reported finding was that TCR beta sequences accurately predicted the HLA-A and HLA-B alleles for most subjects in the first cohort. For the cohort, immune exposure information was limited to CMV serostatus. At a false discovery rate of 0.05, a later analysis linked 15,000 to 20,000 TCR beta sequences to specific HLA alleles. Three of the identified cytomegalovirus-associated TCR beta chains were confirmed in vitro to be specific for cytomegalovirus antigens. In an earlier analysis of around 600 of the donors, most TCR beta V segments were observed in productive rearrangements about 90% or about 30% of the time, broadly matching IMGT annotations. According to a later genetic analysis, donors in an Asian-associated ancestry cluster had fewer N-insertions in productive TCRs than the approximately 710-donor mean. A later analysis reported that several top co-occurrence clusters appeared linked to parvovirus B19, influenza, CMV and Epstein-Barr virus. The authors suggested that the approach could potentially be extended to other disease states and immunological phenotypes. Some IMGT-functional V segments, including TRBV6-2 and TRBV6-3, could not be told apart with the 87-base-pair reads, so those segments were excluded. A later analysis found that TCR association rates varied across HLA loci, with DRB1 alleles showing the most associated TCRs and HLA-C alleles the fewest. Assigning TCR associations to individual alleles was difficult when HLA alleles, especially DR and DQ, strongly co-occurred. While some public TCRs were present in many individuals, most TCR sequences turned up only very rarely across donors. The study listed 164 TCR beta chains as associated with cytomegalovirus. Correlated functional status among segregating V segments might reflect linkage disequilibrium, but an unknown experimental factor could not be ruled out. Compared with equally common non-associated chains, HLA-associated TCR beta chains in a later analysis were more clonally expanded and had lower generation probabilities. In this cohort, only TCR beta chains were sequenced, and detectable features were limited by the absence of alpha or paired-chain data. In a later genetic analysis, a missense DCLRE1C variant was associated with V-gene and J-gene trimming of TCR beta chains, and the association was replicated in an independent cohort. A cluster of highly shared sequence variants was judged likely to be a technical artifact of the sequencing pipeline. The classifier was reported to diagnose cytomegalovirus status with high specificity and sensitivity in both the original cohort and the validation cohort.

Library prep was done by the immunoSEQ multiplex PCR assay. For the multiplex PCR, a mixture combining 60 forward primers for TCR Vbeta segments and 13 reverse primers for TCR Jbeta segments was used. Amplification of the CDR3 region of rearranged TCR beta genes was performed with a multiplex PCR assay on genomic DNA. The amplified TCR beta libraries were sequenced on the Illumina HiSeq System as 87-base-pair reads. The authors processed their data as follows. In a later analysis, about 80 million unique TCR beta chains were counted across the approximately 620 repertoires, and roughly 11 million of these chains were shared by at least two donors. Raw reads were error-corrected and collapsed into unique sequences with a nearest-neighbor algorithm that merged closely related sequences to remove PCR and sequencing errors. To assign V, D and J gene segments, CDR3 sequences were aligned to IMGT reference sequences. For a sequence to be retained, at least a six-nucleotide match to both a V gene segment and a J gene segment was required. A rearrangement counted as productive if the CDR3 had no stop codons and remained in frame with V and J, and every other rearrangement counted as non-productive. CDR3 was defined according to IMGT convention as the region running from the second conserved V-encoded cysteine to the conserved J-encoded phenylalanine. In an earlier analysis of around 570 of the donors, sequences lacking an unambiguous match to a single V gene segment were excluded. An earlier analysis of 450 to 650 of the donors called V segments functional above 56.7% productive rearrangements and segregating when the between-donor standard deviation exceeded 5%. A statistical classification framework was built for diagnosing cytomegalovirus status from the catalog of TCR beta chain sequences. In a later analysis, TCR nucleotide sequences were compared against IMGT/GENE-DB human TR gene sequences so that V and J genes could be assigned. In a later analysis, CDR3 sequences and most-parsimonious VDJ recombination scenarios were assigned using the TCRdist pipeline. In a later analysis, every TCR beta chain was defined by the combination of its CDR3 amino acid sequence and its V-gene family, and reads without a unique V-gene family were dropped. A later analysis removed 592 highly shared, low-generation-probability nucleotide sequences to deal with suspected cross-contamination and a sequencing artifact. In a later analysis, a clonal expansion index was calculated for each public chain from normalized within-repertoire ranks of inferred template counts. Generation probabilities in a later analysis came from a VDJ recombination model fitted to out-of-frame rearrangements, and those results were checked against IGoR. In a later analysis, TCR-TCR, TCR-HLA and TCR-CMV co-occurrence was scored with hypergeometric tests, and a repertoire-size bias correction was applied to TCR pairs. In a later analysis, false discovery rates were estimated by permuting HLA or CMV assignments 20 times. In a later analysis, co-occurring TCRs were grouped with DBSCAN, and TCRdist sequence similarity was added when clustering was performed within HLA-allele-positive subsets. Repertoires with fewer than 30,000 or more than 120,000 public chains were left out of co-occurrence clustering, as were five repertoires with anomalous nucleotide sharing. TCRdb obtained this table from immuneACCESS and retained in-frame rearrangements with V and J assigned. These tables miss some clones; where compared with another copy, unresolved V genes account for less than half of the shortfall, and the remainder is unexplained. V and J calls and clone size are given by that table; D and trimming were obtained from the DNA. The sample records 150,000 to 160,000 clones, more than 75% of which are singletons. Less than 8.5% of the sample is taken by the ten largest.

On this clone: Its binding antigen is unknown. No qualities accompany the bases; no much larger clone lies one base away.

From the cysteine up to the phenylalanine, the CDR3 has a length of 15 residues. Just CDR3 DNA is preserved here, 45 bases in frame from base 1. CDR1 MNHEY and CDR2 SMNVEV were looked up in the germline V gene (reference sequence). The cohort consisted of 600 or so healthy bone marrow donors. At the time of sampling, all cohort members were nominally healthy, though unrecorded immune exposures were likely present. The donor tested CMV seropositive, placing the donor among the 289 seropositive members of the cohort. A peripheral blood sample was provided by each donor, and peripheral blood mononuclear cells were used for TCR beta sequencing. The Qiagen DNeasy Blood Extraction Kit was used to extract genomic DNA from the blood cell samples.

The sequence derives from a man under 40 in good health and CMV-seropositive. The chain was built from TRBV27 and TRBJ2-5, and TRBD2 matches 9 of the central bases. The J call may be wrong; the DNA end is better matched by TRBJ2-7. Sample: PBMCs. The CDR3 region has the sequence CASSLTGLAKYEQYF. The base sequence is TGTGCCAGCAGTCTCACCGGACTAGCGAAGTACGAGCAGTACTTC.